Reported below is one TCR beta chain. A 5'RACE template switching approach incorporating UMIs was used to make TCR beta cDNA. For each CDR3 protein, TCRdb gives one entry from its re-call of the 5' RACE reads, without DNA. The sample features about 380,000 distinct CDR3 sequences, with roughly 5.4% in its top ten. The data originate from a study of T cells expressing NK-cell markers. This TCR was recovered from a man aged 18 to 69 in good health. The specimen was blood T cells: a sorted CD56 or NKG2C T cell subset, CD4+ or CD8+ T cells, or bulk PBMC T cells (not recorded which).

CDR3: CASSRSVTADTQYF. The chain has TRBV7-9 and TRBJ2-3. The CDR3 is 14 amino acids. Germline CDR1 SEHNR, CDR2 FQNEAQ (reference sequence).